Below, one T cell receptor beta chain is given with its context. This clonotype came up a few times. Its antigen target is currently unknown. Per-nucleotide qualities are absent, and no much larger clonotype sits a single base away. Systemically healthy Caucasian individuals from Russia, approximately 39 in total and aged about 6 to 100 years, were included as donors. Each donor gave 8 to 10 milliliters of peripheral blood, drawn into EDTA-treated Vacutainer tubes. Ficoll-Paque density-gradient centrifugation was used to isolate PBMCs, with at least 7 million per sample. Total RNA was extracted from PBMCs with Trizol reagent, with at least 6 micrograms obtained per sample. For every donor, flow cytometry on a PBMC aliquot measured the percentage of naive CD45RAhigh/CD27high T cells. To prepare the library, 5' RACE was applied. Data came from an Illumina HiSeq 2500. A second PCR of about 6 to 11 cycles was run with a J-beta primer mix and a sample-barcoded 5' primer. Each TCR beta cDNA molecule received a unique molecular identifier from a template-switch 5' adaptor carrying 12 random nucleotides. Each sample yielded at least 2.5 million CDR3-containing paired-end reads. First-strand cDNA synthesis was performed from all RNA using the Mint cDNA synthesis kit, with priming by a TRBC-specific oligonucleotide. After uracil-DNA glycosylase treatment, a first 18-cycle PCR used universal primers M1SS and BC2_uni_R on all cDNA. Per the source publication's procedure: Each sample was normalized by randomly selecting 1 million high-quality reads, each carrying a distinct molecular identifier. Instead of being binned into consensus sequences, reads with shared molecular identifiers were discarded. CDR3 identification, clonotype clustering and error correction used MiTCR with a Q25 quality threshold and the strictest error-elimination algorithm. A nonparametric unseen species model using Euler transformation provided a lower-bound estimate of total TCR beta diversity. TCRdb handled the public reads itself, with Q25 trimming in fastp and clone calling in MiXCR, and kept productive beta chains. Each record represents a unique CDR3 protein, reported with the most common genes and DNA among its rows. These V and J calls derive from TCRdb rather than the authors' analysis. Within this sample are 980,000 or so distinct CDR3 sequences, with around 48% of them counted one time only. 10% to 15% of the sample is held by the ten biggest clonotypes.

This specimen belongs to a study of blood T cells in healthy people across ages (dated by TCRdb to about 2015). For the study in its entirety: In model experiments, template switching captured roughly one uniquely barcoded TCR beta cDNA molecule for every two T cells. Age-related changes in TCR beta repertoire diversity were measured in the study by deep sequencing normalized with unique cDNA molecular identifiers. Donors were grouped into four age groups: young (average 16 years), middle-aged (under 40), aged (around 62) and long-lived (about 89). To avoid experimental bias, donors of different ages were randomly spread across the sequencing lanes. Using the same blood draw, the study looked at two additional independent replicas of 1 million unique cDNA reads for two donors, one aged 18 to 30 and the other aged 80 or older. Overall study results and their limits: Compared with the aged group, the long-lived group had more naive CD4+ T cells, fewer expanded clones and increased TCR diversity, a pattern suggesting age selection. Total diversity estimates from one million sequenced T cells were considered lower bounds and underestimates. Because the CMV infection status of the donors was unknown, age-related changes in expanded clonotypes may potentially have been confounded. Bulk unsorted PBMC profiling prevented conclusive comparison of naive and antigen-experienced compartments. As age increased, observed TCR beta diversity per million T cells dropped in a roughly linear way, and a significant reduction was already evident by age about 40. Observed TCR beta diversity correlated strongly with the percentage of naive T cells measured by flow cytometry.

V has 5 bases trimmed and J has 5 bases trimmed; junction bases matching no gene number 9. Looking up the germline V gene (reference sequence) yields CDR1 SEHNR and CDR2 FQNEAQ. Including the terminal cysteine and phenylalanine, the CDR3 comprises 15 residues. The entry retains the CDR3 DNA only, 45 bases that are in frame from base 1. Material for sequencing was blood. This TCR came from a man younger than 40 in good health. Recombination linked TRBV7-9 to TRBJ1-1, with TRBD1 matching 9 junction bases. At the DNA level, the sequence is TGTGCCAGCAGCCCAGGGACAGGGACAGTAACTGAAGCTTTCTTT. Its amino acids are CASSPGTGTVTEAFF.